The clone carrying this T cell receptor beta chain was found a few times. These data are taken from a study of cytomegalovirus exposure and HLA in healthy donors. Losses at the gene ends were 5 bases for V and 2 bases for J; bases not matched to a gene: 12. CDR1 and CDR2 from the germline V gene are SEHNR and FQNEAQ (reference sequence). This CDR3 contains 17 residues. The PCR made use of 60 Vbeta and 13 Jbeta primers. The protocol was immunoSEQ multiplex PCR, while the TCRdb copy is restricted to in-frame clones and leaves out a portion. Found here are some 170,000 clones, about four fifths of them singletons; the top ten hold roughly 4.4%.

V and J are TRBV7-9 and TRBJ2-3, with 8 bases lining up with TRBD2. Sequencing used PBMCs. This sequence originates from a man aged 25-40 years in good health and CMV-seronegative. The CDR3: CASSPESGGPHTDTQYF. CDR3 in DNA: TGTGCCAGCAGCCCAGAGTCGGGGGGGCCCCACACAGATACGCAGTATTTT.